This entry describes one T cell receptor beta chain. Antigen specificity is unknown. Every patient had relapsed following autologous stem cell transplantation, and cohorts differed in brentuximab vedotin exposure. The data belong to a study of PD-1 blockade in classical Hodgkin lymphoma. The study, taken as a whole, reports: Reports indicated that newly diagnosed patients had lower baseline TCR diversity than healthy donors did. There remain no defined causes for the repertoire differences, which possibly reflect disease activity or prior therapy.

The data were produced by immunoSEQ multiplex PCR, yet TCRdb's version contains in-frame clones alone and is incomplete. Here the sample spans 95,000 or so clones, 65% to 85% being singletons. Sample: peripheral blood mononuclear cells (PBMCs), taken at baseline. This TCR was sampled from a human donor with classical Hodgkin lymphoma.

The CDR3 protein is CASSLDFGGDGYTF. CDR3 in DNA: TGTGCCAGCAGCTTAGACTTCGGGGGTGATGGCTACACCTTC. This chain uses TRBV7-9 with TRBJ1-2, with D perhaps matching TRBD1 (5 bases). CDR1 SEHNR and CDR2 FQNEAQ come from the germline V gene (reference sequence). Between the trimmed V and J ends, which lost 1 base and 6 bases, there was a span of 12 bases. The CDR3 loop spans 14 amino acids.